This is a list of T cell receptor beta chains from one sample in a study of OX40 agonist ivuxolimab in advanced cancers. Profiling relied on immunoSEQ multiplex PCR, and the TCRdb table lists in-frame clones only, not all of them. The table records tens of thousands of clones, 84% of them present only once. The sample consisted of CD4+ or CD8+ T cells sorted from blood, taken in a trial of the OX40 agonist ivuxolimab. Receptor source: an adult with an advanced solid tumor such as melanoma, head and neck, liver or kidney cancer. Each CDR3 is given with its conserved first and last residue. A D gene is named only where the DNA matches it firmly. Only part of the rows carry a size: once, few, many, or a class if the clone is expanded.

TRBJ1-3 NA NA TRBV4-3 TGCGCCAGCAGCCAAGGGGCGGGCACCGGGACTGGAAACACCATATATTTT CASSQGAGTGTGNTIYF
TRBJ1-4 NA NA TRBV7-2 TGTGCCAGCAGCTTTACAACAACTAATGAAAAACTGTTTTTT CASSFTTTNEKLFF
TRBJ1-1 NA NA TRBV7-8 TGTGCCAGCAGCTTAGTTACCCAGGGAGCTTTCTTT CASSLVTQGAFF
TRBJ2-5 NA few TRBV7-2 TGTGCCAGCAGCTCACTTCTCGAGACCCAGTACTTC CASSSLLETQYF
TRBJ1-2 TRBD1 NA TRBV6-6 TGTGCCAGCAGCGACAGGGGGCACCTATATGGCTACACCTTC CASSDRGHLYGYTF
TRBJ2-1 NA NA TRBV6-1 TGTGCCAGCAGAGAAAGCTCCGGGACCTCAAGGGGCAATGAGCAGTTCTTC CASRESSGTSRGNEQFF
TRBJ2-1 TRBD2 many TRBV9 TGTGCCAGCAGCGCTCGCACTAGCGGGAGGAGCAATGAGCAGTTCTTC CASSARTSGRSNEQFF
TRBJ1-6 NA NA TRBV7-2 TGTGCCAGCAGCAGCCTGGCCGGCTCCTATAATTCACCCCTCCACTTT CASSSLAGSYNSPLHF
TRBJ2-2 NA NA TRBV4-1 TGCGCCAGCAGCCAAGTCAGCACGGCCGGGGAGCTGTTTTTT CASSQVSTAGELFF
TRBJ1-1 NA NA TRBV6-5 TGTGCCAGCAGTTACTCTGAGGGGAGTGAAGCTTTCTTT CASSYSEGSEAFF
TRBJ1-2 TRBD1 NA TRBV29-1 TGCAGCGCCGGGGACAGGGACGGCTACACCTTC CSAGDRDGYTF
TRBJ2-5 NA once TRBV11-2 TGTGCCAGCAGCTTAGATGGGACCGCGCGGGGGACCCAGTACTTC CASSLDGTARGTQYF
TRBJ1-1 TRBD1 NA TRBV11-3 TGTGCCAGCAGCTTAGGGCAGGGGGGTAACACTGAAGCTTTCTTT CASSLGQGGNTEAFF
TRBJ1-2 NA NA TRBV6-5 TGTGCCAGCAGTTATGGTTGGGGTTCAGGCTACACCTTC CASSYGWGSGYTF
TRBJ1-2 NA NA TRBV2 TGTGCCAGCAGTGAGCGCCAGTCAAATAATGGCTACACCTTC CASSERQSNNGYTF
TRBJ1-4 TRBD1 NA TRBV12-5 TGTGCTAGTGGCCAGTCAGGGGGCGTCGAAAAACTGTTTTTT CASGQSGGVEKLFF
TRBJ2-3 NA NA TRBV4-2 TGTGCCAGCAGCCAAGATGACGGACGTTCACTTGATACGCAGTATTTT CASSQDDGRSLDTQYF
TRBJ1-1 TRBD1 NA TRBV19 TGTGCCAGTAGTGTACCGGGACAGGGAATGCCTAGAGCTTTCTTT CASSVPGQGMPRAFF
TRBJ2-7 NA NA TRBV20-1 TGCAGTGTGCCAGGTGACTACGAGCAGTACTTC CSVPGDYEQYF
TRBJ2-2 TRBD1 NA TRBV10-3 TGTGCCATTCGGGACAGGGAGGACACCGGGGAGCTGTTTTTT CAIRDREDTGELFF
TRBJ2-3 TRBD2 NA TRBV5-1 TGCGCCAGCAGCCCTGCTGGGCTAGCGGGAGGCACGCCTAGCACAGATACGCGGTATTTT CASSPAGLAGGTPSTDTRYF
TRBJ2-7 NA NA TRBV9 TGTGCCAGCAGCGTAGCTTTCGGCGGGGTCTACGAGCAGTACTTC CASSVAFGGVYEQYF
TRBJ1-1 NA NA TRBV27 TGTGCCAGCCGGAACTCCTGGGGCACTGAAGCTTTCTTT CASRNSWGTEAFF
TRBJ2-7 TRBD1 NA TRBV6-5 TGTGCCAGCAGTCGGGACAGCTACGAGCAGTACTTC CASSRDSYEQYF
TRBJ1-2 NA NA TRBV28 TGTGCCAGCCTTACCGGGGCCGACTATGGCTACACCTTT CASLTGADYGYTF
TRBJ2-5 TRBD1 NA TRBV18 TGTGCCAGCTCGCCCGGCGACAGGGGGGAAGAGACCCAGTACTTC CASSPGDRGEETQYF
TRBJ2-7 NA once TRBV7-2 TGTGCCACCGGTCGTAGCTCCTACGAGCAGTACTTC CATGRSSYEQYF
TRBJ1-1 TRBD1 NA TRBV15 TGTGCCACCAGGGGGACAGGGGTCACTGAAGCTTTCTTT CATRGTGVTEAFF
TRBJ2-3 NA NA TRBV7-3 TGTGCCAGCAGCTTAGGGCTAGCAGGGACAGATACGCAGTATTTT CASSLGLAGTDTQYF
TRBJ1-1 NA NA TRBV9 TGTGCCAGCAGCGTAGCTGGCAGTACTGAAGCTTTCTTT CASSVAGSTEAFF
TRBJ1-5 NA many TRBV2 TGTGCCACCTCGAGGAGCCGGGGCAATCAGCCCCAGCATTTT CATSRSRGNQPQHF
TRBJ2-3 TRBD1 NA TRBV5-1 TGCGCCAGCAGCCCAACGGACAGGGGCTCAGATACGCAGTATTTT CASSPTDRGSDTQYF
TRBJ1-1 NA NA TRBV5-6 TGTGCCAGCAGCAGCGGAACAGGGCCGTTTCAAACTGAAGCTTTCTTT CASSSGTGPFQTEAFF
TRBJ1-6 NA once TRBV11-3 TGTGCCAGCAGCTTATATAGCTATAATTCACCCCTCCACTTT CASSLYSYNSPLHF
TRBJ1-2 NA few TRBV10-3 TGTGCCATCAGTGACAAGTCCTGGGGCTACACCTTC CAISDKSWGYTF
TRBJ2-7 TRBD2 many TRBV7-2 TGTGCCAGCAGCTCGCCTCTGCTAGCGGGAGGGCCGCACTTC CASSSPLLAGGPHF
TRBJ1-2 TRBD1 NA TRBV7-2 TGTGCCAGCAGCTTCCCCCGACAGGGGTACTATGGCTACACCTTC CASSFPRQGYYGYTF
TRBJ2-7 TRBD2 NA TRBV5-4 TGTGCCAGCAGTTTATATAGCGGGGGGCCCTACGAGCAGTACTTC CASSLYSGGPYEQYF
TRBJ1-1 NA NA TRBV7-2 TGTGCCAGCAGCTTTTCCGGGACGGTGATGATGAACACTGAAGCTTTCTTT CASSFSGTVMMNTEAFF
TRBJ2-5 TRBD1 NA TRBV18 TGTGCCAGCTCACCAAGACAGGGGGCGTTGGAGACCCAGTACTTC CASSPRQGALETQYF
TRBJ2-6 NA NA TRBV6-4 TGTGCCAGCAGCCAGGGTTCTGGGGCCAACGTCCTGACTTTC CASSQGSGANVLTF
TRBJ2-7 NA few TRBV11-3 TGTGCCAGCAGCTTAGGGAGGACTATACAGGACGAGCAGTACTTC CASSLGRTIQDEQYF
TRBJ2-3 TRBD1 few TRBV4-1 TGCGCCAGCAGCGCCGTCTGGGGACAGAGCACAGATACGCAGTATTTT CASSAVWGQSTDTQYF
TRBJ1-5 TRBD1 NA TRBV7-2 TGTGCCAGCAGACAGGGGATAAATCAGCCCCAGCATTTT CASRQGINQPQHF
TRBJ1-2 NA NA TRBV7-8 TGTGCCAGCAGCTTCTCAAGGGAGGGTAGCTACACCTTC CASSFSREGSYTF
TRBJ1-1 NA NA TRBV10-3 TGTGCCATCAGTGAATCTCTCGGATCCCTTGAAGCTTTCTTT CAISESLGSLEAFF
TRBJ1-2 TRBD1 NA TRBV4-3 TGCGCCAGCAGCCAAGATGGGGACAGGGCGGTAGGCTACACCTTC CASSQDGDRAVGYTF
TRBJ2-7 TRBD2 NA TRBV18 TGTGCCAGCTCACCAGAGGGCGGGAGCGACGAGCAGTACTTC CASSPEGGSDEQYF
TRBJ2-4 NA NA TRBV7-2 TGTGCCAGCAGCCGGGGACTGGGAAGTGGCAAAAACATTCAGTACTTC CASSRGLGSGKNIQYF
TRBJ2-6 TRBD1 NA TRBV2 TGTGCCAGAGGGACAGGGTTCTCTGGGGCCAACGTCCTGACTTTC CARGTGFSGANVLTF
TRBJ2-7 NA NA TRBV29-1 TGCAGCGTGGGGACTCTATCCTACGAGCAGTACTTC CSVGTLSYEQYF
TRBJ2-1 NA NA TRBV30 TGTGCCTGGAGTGATAAGGGACAGCAGTTCTTC CAWSDKGQQFF
TRBJ1-1 NA NA TRBV5-1 TGCGCCAGCAGCTTGGCCCCCCGGGAGGCCACTGAAGCTTTCTTT CASSLAPREATEAFF
TRBJ2-7 NA once TRBV21-1 TGTGCCAGCAGCAATAGACTAGAGGTCTACGAGCAGTACTTC CASSNRLEVYEQYF
TRBJ1-5 NA NA TRBV28 TGTGCCAGCAGTTTAAGCGTGAGCAATCAGCCCCAGCATTTT CASSLSVSNQPQHF
TRBJ1-2 NA NA TRBV9 TGTGCCAGCAGAGATGACCAAGGCAACGGTGGCTACACCTTC CASRDDQGNGGYTF
TRBJ2-7 TRBD2 NA TRBV5-4 TGTGCCAGCAGCTTCGGGGACTACCGGGGGGAGCAGTACTTC CASSFGDYRGEQYF
TRBJ2-2 TRBD1 NA TRBV10-3 TGTGCCATCAGAGGGACAGGGAGCACCGGGGAGCTGTTTTTT CAIRGTGSTGELFF
TRBJ2-5 TRBD2 NA TRBV5-1 TGCGCCAGCATGGCTAGCGGGGAAGAGACCCAGTACTTC CASMASGEETQYF
TRBJ2-2 NA NA TRBV7-3 TGTGCCAGCAGGGGAGACACCGGGGAGCTGTTTTTT CASRGDTGELFF